Below, 26 T cell receptor beta chains from the same sample are listed, as sequenced in a study of cytomegalovirus exposure and HLA in healthy donors. A multiplex PCR was run with 60 Vbeta primers and 13 Jbeta primers. Method: immunoSEQ multiplex PCR; TCRdb's copy keeps in-frame clones and lacks some. This sample yields some 98,000 clones, of which around 75% are seen a single time; roughly 9.8% belongs to the top ten. The sequencing sample was made of PBMCs. Every receptor here comes from a man between 18 and 35 years old in good health and CMV-seropositive.

This chain connects TRBV5-1 to TRBJ1-2; tentative D call: TRBD1 (5 bases). V was shortened by 10 bases and J by 4 bases, with 14 bases between the two germline ends. Germline CDR1 reads SGHRS; CDR2 reads YFSETQ. The CDR3 spans 12 residues. This CDR3 reads CASAGESYGYTF. CDR3 bases: TGCGCCTCCGCGGGGGAGAGCTATGGCTACACCTTC.

This chain joins TRBV27 and TRBJ2-7; possibly TRBD1 for D (5 bases). V gave up 3 bases and J gave up 3 bases, with 9 bases separating them. The CDR3 is made up of 13 amino acids. Germline V gives CDR1 MNHEY, CDR2 SMNVEV (reference sequence). The CDR3 here is CASSFTGGYEQYF. The DNA of the CDR3 is TGTGCCAGCAGTTTTACAGGCGGCTACGAGCAGTACTTC.

The chain combines TRBV19 with TRBJ1-2; 9 nucleotides agree with TRBD1. This CDR3 region has 14 residues. The V gene's germline CDR1 is LNHDA and CDR2 SQIVND (reference sequence). V lost 4 bases, J lost 6 bases, and 6 bases stayed unmatched. The CDR3 reads CASSTHRGRHGYTF. The CDR3 nucleotides are TGTGCCAGTAGTACTCACAGGGGGCGGCATGGCTACACCTTC.

V gene TRBV6-1 combines with J gene TRBJ1-5; maybe TRBD1 (6 bases). Trimming shortened V by 3 bases and J by 1 base, and 10 bases separated the two germline ends. This CDR3 is built from 15 residues. Germline V lookup: CDR1 MNHNS, CDR2 SASEGT. The CDR3 bases are TGTGCCAGCAGTGAGATCGGACAGAGCAATCAGCCCCAGCATTTT. Amino acid sequence: CASSEIGQSNQPQHF.

The V gene is TRBV7-2, the J gene TRBJ2-7; TRBD1 agrees at 7 bases. Germline lookup yields CDR1 SGHTA and CDR2 FQGNSA. This CDR3 spans 15 amino acids. V shed 2 bases and J 6 bases; nucleotides not matched to a gene: 10. Here the CDR3 reads CASSLIVGGGGEQYF. The CDR3 DNA follows: TGTGCCAGCAGCTTAATCGTAGGGGGCGGTGGCGAGCAGTACTTC.

J is TRBJ1-1 and V is TRBV11-3, with D possibly being TRBD1 (5 bases). Deletions cut 5 bases from V and 3 bases from J, with 19 bases between. The CDR3 covers 16 residues. From germline, CDR1 is SGHNT and CDR2 YENEEA. CDR3 in DNA: TGTGCCAGCAGCCAAACTACGCCCGGGGGGGACACTGAAGCTTTCTTT. As protein: CASSQTTPGGDTEAFF.

The V gene is TRBV18, the J gene TRBJ2-1; 10 nucleotides agree with TRBD2. The CDR3 loop spans 16 amino acids. Germline V CDR1 and CDR2: KGHSH, LQKENI. Trimming removed 2 bases from V and 7 bases from J; junction bases left unmatched: 8. Here the CDR3 reads CASSPYQRGGHNEQFF. The CDR3 region has the DNA TGTGCCAGCTCACCATATCAGCGGGGGGGCCATAATGAGCAGTTCTTC.

V gene TRBV9 combines with J gene TRBJ2-1; a possible D gene is TRBD1 (6 bases). Germline V gene lookup returns CDR1 SGDLS and CDR2 YYNGEE. Deletions cut 2 bases from V and 9 bases from J, with 15 bases between. The CDR3 consists of 14 residues. The CDR3 sequence is CASSVGADGGEQFF. In DNA, the CDR3 is TGTGCCAGCAGCGTGGGGGCGGATGGGGGTGAGCAGTTCTTC. Drawing the rest from reference TRBV9 and TRBJ2-1, the complete variable domain is DSGVTQTPKHLITATGQRVTLRCSPRSGDLSVYWYQQSLDQGLQFLIQYYNGEERAKGNILERFSAQQFPDLHSELNLSSLELGDSALYFCASSVGADGGEQFFGPGTRLTVL.

V is TRBV28 and J is TRBJ2-7; 8 bases line up with TRBD1. Trimming at V came to 4 bases and at J to 5 bases, leaving 7 bases not matched to a gene. From germline, CDR1 is MDHEN and CDR2 SYDVKM. The CDR3 has 14 amino acids. The CDR3 here is CASSYRGSFNEQYF. The CDR3 DNA is TGTGCCAGCAGTTACAGGGGGAGTTTCAACGAGCAGTACTTC.

The rearrangement uses TRBV28 and TRBJ2-7; 10 bases are a match to TRBD1. V was pared by 8 bases and J by 5 bases, with 6 bases of the junction left unmatched. The CDR3 runs 13 residues. Germline CDR1 is MDHEN and CDR2 is SYDVKM. The CDR3 sequence is CASRQGAANEQYF. The CDR3 DNA reads TGTGCCAGCCGACAGGGGGCAGCCAACGAGCAGTACTTC.

V usage is TRBV5-1 and J usage is TRBJ1-2; 7 bases fit TRBD1. The junction had 7 bases not matched to a gene; V was cut back by 0 bases and J by 5 bases. The CDR3 is 15 residues long. Germline V gives CDR1 SGHRS, CDR2 YFSETQ. The CDR3 spells CASSLAGQEKYGYTF. DNA of the CDR3: TGCGCCAGCAGCTTGGCCGGACAGGAAAAATATGGCTACACCTTC.

The V and J genes are TRBV6-6 and TRBJ1-1, with TRBD1 as a possible D gene (6 bases). Trimming left V 6 bases short and J 5 bases short, with 16 bases between. Germline assignment: CDR1 MNHNY and CDR2 SVGAGI (reference sequence). The CDR3 runs to 14 residues. The CDR3 sequence is CASSFGATGTEAFF. The CDR3 DNA reads as TGTGCCAGCAGCTTTGGGGCCACAGGGACTGAAGCTTTCTTT.

This clone has a single count. This chain connects TRBV10-2 to TRBJ2-3, with D possibly matching TRBD1 (5 bases). The CDR3 loop spans 14 amino acids. V lost 5 bases and J 3 bases, leaving 12 bases between the germline ends. Germline assignment: CDR1 WSHSY and CDR2 SAAADI. This CDR3 is CASSRRGSTDTQYF. DNA of the CDR3: TGCGCCAGCAGTAGAAGGGGATCGACAGATACGCAGTATTTT.

The genes are TRBV19 and TRBJ2-5; TRBD1 aligns across 7 bases. Germline trimming cut 8 bases from V and 4 bases from J; bases unmatched to any gene: 7. This CDR3 region has 13 residues. Germline V CDR1 and CDR2: LNHDA, SQIVND (reference sequence). CDR3 DNA: TGTGCCAGTTCGACAGGGCCTCCAGAGACCCAGTACTTC. Translating gives CASSTGPPETQYF.

This clone was counted a single time. V is TRBV7-8 and J is TRBJ1-5; D unclear. This CDR3 has 13 amino acids. Germline values: CDR1 SGHVS, CDR2 FQNEAQ. Trimming shortened V by 1 base and J by 5 bases, and 6 bases separated the two germline ends. The CDR3 region has the DNA TGTGCCAGCAGCTTAGGACGGGATCAGCCCCAGCATTTT. Protein sequence: CASSLGRDQPQHF.

This clone occurred a few times. The rearrangement uses TRBV10-1 and TRBJ2-3; 8 bases agree with TRBD1. Germline assignment: CDR1 WNHNN and CDR2 SYGVQD (reference sequence). V lost 2 bases, J lost 2 bases, and 6 bases stayed unmatched. The CDR3 runs to 16 residues. Here the CDR3 reads CASSEVSGGPTDTQYF. The CDR3, as DNA: TGCGCCAGCAGTGAGGTATCAGGGGGCCCCACAGATACGCAGTATTTT.

The V gene is TRBV5-4, the J gene TRBJ1-4; 10 bases map to TRBD1. There are 15 residues in the CDR3. V was clipped by 4 bases and J by 6 bases; unmatched bases: 6. The germline CDR1 and CDR2 sequences are SGHNT and YYREEE (reference sequence). The CDR3 spells CASSLRTGGDEKLFF. CDR3 nucleotides: TGTGCCAGCAGCCTAAGGACAGGGGGGGATGAAAAACTGTTTTTT.

Points on this clone: This sample also contains other DNA sequences that code for the same CDR3. The rearrangement uses TRBV15 and TRBJ1-5; possible D gene TRBD1, 6 bases. Trimming took off 3 bases at V and 1 base at J, with 7 bases between the two ends. Germline CDR1 and CDR2: LNHNV and YYDKDF (reference sequence). The CDR3 runs to 14 residues. Here the CDR3 reads CATSRRGSNQPQHF. The CDR3 DNA follows: TGTGCCACCAGCAGGAGGGGGAGCAATCAGCCCCAGCATTTT.

V is TRBV6-6 and J is TRBJ2-7; 10 nucleotides match TRBD1. V was clipped by 6 bases and J by 4 bases; unmatched bases: 6. The CDR3 totals 14 residues. The V gene's germline CDR1 is MNHNY and CDR2 SVGAGI (reference sequence). CDR3 sequence: CASRRWTGGYEQYF. The CDR3 DNA sequence: TGTGCCAGCAGGAGATGGACAGGGGGGTACGAGCAGTACTTC.

A few counts support this clone. The chain joins TRBV7-9 to TRBJ2-2, with D unresolved. The CDR3 extends over 13 amino acids. CDR1 and CDR2 from the germline V gene are SEHNR and FQNEAQ (reference sequence). With 1 base removed from V and 5 bases from J, the gap between germline ends came to 5 bases. This chain's CDR3 is CASSLVQTGELFF. As DNA, the CDR3 is TGTGCCAGCAGCTTAGTACAGACCGGGGAGCTGTTTTTT.

V gene TRBV7-2 combines with J gene TRBJ1-2; 8 bases match TRBD1. The germline V gene encodes CDR1 SGHTA and CDR2 FQGNSA. J gave up 7 bases and V 4 bases, and 2 bases lay outside the gene matches. The CDR3 is made up of 12 amino acids. The DNA for the CDR3 is TGTGCCAGCAGCTCGACAGGGGTTGGCTACACCTTC. As protein: CASSSTGVGYTF.

The CDR3 DNA sequence: TGTGCCAGCAGCTTAGGATTGGGACAGCTCCTTCAAGAGACCCAGTACTTC. It specifies CASSLGLGQLLQETQYF. This chain joins TRBV7-6 and TRBJ2-5, with TRBD1 identical over 7 bases. With 1 base clipped from V and 2 bases from J, the junction kept 10 bases outside the gene matches. CDR3 length: 17 amino acids. Germline loops: CDR1 SGHVS, CDR2 FNYEAQ.

Written as DNA, the CDR3 is TGCGCCAGCAGTGCTATTAGCGGGGAACGGGAAGATACGCAGTATTTT. It yields the protein CASSAISGEREDTQYF. The chain is built from TRBV10-1 and TRBJ2-3, with 8 nucleotides matching TRBD2. The V and J ends lost 4 bases and 5 bases, in that order; junction bases with no gene match: 11. CDR3 length: 16 residues. Germline loops: CDR1 WNHNN, CDR2 SYGVQD (reference sequence).

In this sample, this clone turned up a few times. V gene TRBV15 combines with J gene TRBJ1-5; TRBD1 aligns across 11 bases. The CDR3 totals 15 residues. With V trimmed by 6 bases and J by 7 bases, 8 bases remained unmatched. CDR1 is LNHNV and CDR2 is YYDKDF in the germline V gene (reference sequence). In DNA form, the CDR3 reads TGTGCCACCAGAGCGGACAGGGGGCTAAACCAGCCCCAGCATTTT. It is translated as CATRADRGLNQPQHF.

In this sample, this clone turned up a few times. The genes are TRBV7-9 and TRBJ1-4; D gene ambiguous. V lost 8 bases to trimming and J lost 8 bases, with 9 bases between them. Per the germline V gene, CDR1 is SEHNR and CDR2 is FQNEAQ (reference sequence). CDR3 length: 11 residues. CDR3 sequence reads: CASQKEEKLFF. CDR3 bases: TGTGCCAGCCAAAAGGAGGAAAAACTGTTTTTT.

The rearrangement uses TRBV28 and TRBJ1-3, with 9 bases that match TRBD1. Germline-derived CDR1 and CDR2 are MDHEN and SYDVKM. The CDR3 contains 17 residues. V shed 4 bases, J shed 3 bases, and the junction held 10 bases outside the gene matches. The CDR3: CASSSRDRDLSGNTIYF. CDR3 bases: TGTGCCAGCAGTTCTAGGGACAGGGATCTTAGTGGAAACACCATATATTTT.